This T cell receptor beta chain came from a study of cytomegalovirus exposure and HLA in healthy donors. Study summary: The approximately 120 million unique TCR beta sequences, from about 170 million T cells, were found by an earlier analysis.

Healthy bone marrow donors made up the cohort. Comments on this clone: Its specificity is unknown.

Broader study findings: Using a false discovery rate of 0.05, a later analysis showed that 16,951 TCR beta sequences were associated with HLA alleles.

PCR was performed using 60 Vbeta and 13 Jbeta primers. Using immunoSEQ multiplex PCR, the repertoire was profiled, and TCRdb retains in-frame clones only, with some absent. The sample lists roughly 100,000 clones, 60% to 80% seen once, with roughly 6% in the top ten. The CDR3 is 15 amino acids. With 7 bases clipped from V and 8 bases from J, the junction kept 14 bases outside the gene matches. The germline gives CDR1 SGHAT, CDR2 FQNNGV. Sequencing used PBMCs. The clonotype comes from a man in his 60s in good health and CMV-seropositive. V is TRBV11-2 and J is TRBJ2-1, with 7 positions matching TRBD2. The CDR3 reads CASTLLIAGGYEQFF. DNA of the CDR3: TGTGCCAGCACATTGCTGATAGCGGGTGGGTATGAGCAGTTCTTC.